This is a list of T cell receptor beta chains from one sample in a study of post-analysis software for immune sequencing data. TCRdb recomputed calls from the PCR reads with MiXCR, one row per CDR3 protein. The sample lists 180,000 or so distinct CDR3 sequences, 25% to 30% occurring once. The source material was blood. The receptor set was obtained from a girl under 18 with multiple sclerosis. Both conserved end residues are trimmed from each CDR3. Fields, in order: V gene, CDR3 protein.

TRBV27 ASSLTANYGYT
TRBV29-1 SVVQGQGSYEQY
TRBV28 ATRMESVLQY
TRBV29-1 SVEAPDRGGTDTQY
TRBV20-1 SASGGVTTDTQY
TRBV20-1 SANGYT
TRBV24-1 ATSDPGGGRGYEQY
TRBV20-1 SARKAVRADTQY
TRBV5-1 ASRSPGLAGGPYNEQY
TRBV12-3/TRBV12-4 ASRHRTGSTDTQY
TRBV5-1 ASSLVSGYGELF